This TCR beta chain emerged from a study of OX40 agonist ivuxolimab in advanced cancers. Whole-study context: An agonistic anti-OX40 (CD134) antibody, ivuxolimab, was used to treat the patients. Intravenous ivuxolimab was administered to patients every 2 weeks at 0.01 to 10 mg/kg. Three patients, one with hepatocellular carcinoma and two with cutaneous melanoma, achieved partial responses.

Of note for this clone: What it recognizes is unknown.

Study results and limitations: No determination was made of the antigen specificity of the expanded peripheral T cells.

Here immunoSEQ multiplex PCR was the method, and the copy in TCRdb shows in-frame clones only, minus some. The table lists around 45,000 clones, 65% to 90% of them singletons. Germline V CDR1 and CDR2: SGHRS, YFSETQ. V was trimmed by 6 bases and J by 3 bases, leaving 10 bases between them. The CDR3 runs 13 residues. The V call is TRBV5-1, the J call TRBJ2-1; D is undetermined. The material was CD4+ or CD8+ T cells sorted from blood, obtained in a trial of the OX40 agonist ivuxolimab. The TCR comes from an adult with an advanced solid tumor such as melanoma, head and neck, liver or kidney cancer. The DNA for the CDR3 is TGCGCCAGCATCAGTGGCAGCTACAATGAGCAGTTCTTC. Translated: CASISGSYNEQFF.